The 26 T cell receptor beta chains below all came from one sample that was sequenced in a study of high-grade serous ovarian cancer treatment subgroups. The tumor samples were collected prior to definitive surgery or chemotherapy. Clones were read by immunoSEQ multiplex PCR, and TCRdb kept only the in-frame ones, dropping some. This repertoire shows about 5,000 clones, roughly four fifths found once; its top ten account for nearly 10%. Sample: tumor tissue. The receptors originated from a human donor with high-grade serous ovarian cancer.

V usage is TRBV6-6 and J usage is TRBJ1-5, with a weak D call TRBD1 (6 bases). Deletions cut 5 bases from V and 1 base from J, with 9 bases between. Germline lookup yields CDR1 MNHNY and CDR2 SVGAGI (reference sequence). The CDR3 is made up of 14 amino acids. The CDR3 here is CASSRGASNQPQHF. In nucleotides, the CDR3 is TGTGCCAGCAGTCGGGGGGCCAGCAATCAGCCCCAGCATTTT.

The chain links TRBV5-6 to TRBJ2-7; tentative D call: TRBD1 (5 bases). The germline gives CDR1 SGHDT, CDR2 YYEEEE. Deletions cut 5 bases from V and 1 base from J, with 16 bases between. This CDR3 has 15 residues. The DNA for the CDR3 is TGTGCCAGCAGTCTCCTAGGGGATGGGTCCTACGAGCAGTACTTC. Translated, it gives CASSLLGDGSYEQYF.

The chain joins TRBV9 to TRBJ2-5; D is possibly TRBD2 (6 bases). The V gene lost 4 bases and the J gene lost 0 bases, with 10 bases spanning the gap. The CDR3 is 14 residues long. Germline-derived CDR1 and CDR2 are SGDLS and YYNGEE. The CDR3 sequence: CASSPRDYQETQYF. The CDR3 nucleotides are TGTGCCAGCAGCCCGCGGGACTACCAAGAGACCCAGTACTTC.

The chain recombines TRBV7-2 with TRBJ2-1, with 9 bases lining up with TRBD2. CDR3 length: 18 amino acids. V lost 1 base, J lost 0 bases, and 7 bases stayed unmatched. Germline V gives CDR1 SGHTA, CDR2 FQGNSA. CDR3: CASSLVGSGGYSYNEQFF. CDR3 sequence (DNA): TGTGCCAGCAGCTTAGTGGGGAGCGGGGGGTACTCCTACAATGAGCAGTTCTTC.

The V and J genes are TRBV18 and TRBJ1-4; possibly TRBD1 for D (6 bases). The CDR3 totals 14 residues. Germline V gene data show CDR1 as KGHSH and CDR2 as LQKENI. Trimming left V 2 bases short and J 8 bases short, with 12 bases between. The CDR3: CASSPSRGGEKLFF. CDR3 nucleotide sequence: TGTGCCAGCTCACCAAGCAGGGGAGGAGAAAAACTGTTTTTT.

J is TRBJ1-4 and V is TRBV2; 8 bases map to TRBD1. The CDR3 is made up of 16 amino acids. J lost 3 bases, V lost 6 bases, and 9 bases had no gene match. CDR1 and CDR2 (germline): SNHLY, FYNNEI. The CDR3 DNA is TGTGCCAGCAGGGCAAAGGACAGGGCAGCTAATGAAAAACTGTTTTTT. It yields the protein CASRAKDRAANEKLFF.

This chain uses TRBV7-8 with TRBJ2-1, with 8 positions matching TRBD1. The V segment lost 0 bases and the J segment 2 bases; nucleotides outside the gene matches: 3. This CDR3 is built from 16 residues. The germline V gene has CDR1 SGHVS and CDR2 FQNEAQ. CDR3 loop: CASSLAKTGAYNEQFF. The DNA for the CDR3 is TGTGCCAGCAGCTTAGCTAAGACAGGGGCCTACAATGAGCAGTTCTTC.

J is TRBJ2-5 and V is TRBV7-2, with TRBD2 matching 10 bases. V lost 1 base, J lost 2 bases, and 4 bases stayed unmatched. CDR1 and CDR2 from the germline V gene are SGHTA and FQGNSA. This CDR3 comprises 16 residues. The CDR3 coding sequence is TGTGCCAGCAGCTTAGGCTCTAGCGGGGGTCAAGAGACCCAGTACTTC. Translating it yields CASSLGSSGGQETQYF.

The chain has TRBV7-9 and TRBJ2-1; 8 bases map to TRBD2. Germline values: CDR1 SEHNR, CDR2 FQNEAQ (reference sequence). J gave up 9 bases and V 3 bases, and 13 bases lay outside the gene matches. CDR3 length: 16 amino acids. The CDR3 DNA reads as TGTGCCAGCAGCTTCGTCCCGGGACTAGAATTGGTTGAGCAGTTCTTC. It codes for CASSFVPGLELVEQFF.

This clone appeared once. This chain joins TRBV28 and TRBJ1-1; D gene ambiguous. Germline assignment: CDR1 MDHEN and CDR2 SYDVKM. V lost 10 bases and J 5 bases, leaving 14 bases between the germline ends. This CDR3 is 12 amino acids long. The CDR3 is CATRVLATEAFF. In DNA form, the CDR3 reads TGTGCCACTAGGGTACTAGCTACTGAAGCTTTCTTT.

The chain uses TRBV6-4 and TRBJ2-3; a weak D match, TRBD2 (6 bases). Per the germline V gene, CDR1 is MRHNA and CDR2 is SNTAGT. The CDR3 contains 18 residues. Trimming left V 5 bases short and J 1 base short, with 22 bases between. The chain's CDR3 is CASSKNGDSSSGTDTQYF. The DNA for the CDR3 is TGTGCCAGCAGTAAGAATGGGGACTCCTCTTCTGGCACAGATACGCAGTATTTT.

The chain combines TRBV7-2 with TRBJ2-7, with 8 bases lining up with TRBD1. With V trimmed by 3 bases and J by 3 bases, 4 bases remained unmatched. The CDR3 sequence is 14 residues long. CDR1 SGHTA and CDR2 FQGNSA come from the germline V gene. The CDR3 DNA sequence: TGTGCCAGCAGCTTTAAAGGACAGGGCTACGAGCAGTACTTC. It codes for CASSFKGQGYEQYF.

This clone is a singleton in its sample. This chain connects TRBV19 to TRBJ2-2, with D tentatively TRBD1 or TRBD2 (5 bases each). The CDR3 covers 14 residues. CDR1 LNHDA and CDR2 SQIVND come from the germline V gene (reference sequence). V lost 3 bases, J lost 7 bases, and 12 bases lay in between. The CDR3 DNA is TGTGCCAGTAGTATCATTAAGGGGAGCGGGGAGCTGTTTTTT. This gives the protein CASSIIKGSGELFF.

There are a few counts of this clone. The chain is built from TRBV28 and TRBJ2-7, with D perhaps being TRBD1 or TRBD2 (5 bases each). The CDR3 is 14 residues long. Germline V CDR1 and CDR2: MDHEN, SYDVKM. With 5 bases removed from V and 7 bases from J, the gap between germline ends came to 18 bases. This chain's CDR3 is CASSLLGALYEQYF. As DNA, the CDR3 is TGTGCCAGCAGTCTTCTCGGGGCCCTATATGAGCAGTACTTC.

V and J are TRBV5-6 and TRBJ2-6; D remains unclear. Germline CDR1 SGHDT, CDR2 YYEEEE. Trimming took 2 bases from V and 0 from J, leaving 9 bases between them. The length of the CDR3 is 16 residues. CDR3 in DNA: TGTGCCAGCAGCTTAGGACCGAGCTCTGGGGCCAACGTCCTGACTTTC. Translating it yields CASSLGPSSGANVLTF.

The V gene is TRBV6-6, the J gene TRBJ1-2; TRBD1 aligns across 7 bases. Trimming removed 6 bases from V and 3 bases from J; junction bases left unmatched: 7. The V gene's germline CDR1 is MNHNY and CDR2 SVGAGI (reference sequence). CDR3 length: 14 amino acids. The CDR3, as DNA: TGTGCCAGCAGGATAACCAGGGGGTACTATGGCTACACCTTC. Its protein product is CASRITRGYYGYTF.

The rearrangement uses TRBV30 and TRBJ1-3; D not resolved. The V end was cut by 2 bases, the J end by 0 bases, with 14 bases between. The CDR3 contains 16 residues. The germline V gene has CDR1 GTSNPN and CDR2 SVGIG (reference sequence). CDR3 nucleotides: TGTGCCTGGAGTCCATTGGGGTCGAGCTCTGGAAACACCATATATTTT. It codes for CAWSPLGSSSGNTIYF. The full variable domain, rest sourced from reference TRBV30 and TRBJ1-3, is SQTIHQWPATLVQPVGSPLSLECTVEGTSNPNLYWYRQAAGRGLQLLFYSVGIGQISSEVPQNLSASRPQDRQFILSSKKLLLSDSGFYLCAWSPLGSSSGNTIYFGEGSWLTVV.

This chain joins TRBV6-1 and TRBJ2-7; D uncertain. V was clipped by 1 base and J by 8 bases, with 21 bases between them. Germline CDR1 and CDR2: MNHNS and SASEGT. The CDR3 is made up of 16 amino acids. The CDR3 here is CASSEESAGPLVKQYF. The DNA of the CDR3 is TGTGCCAGCAGTGAAGAGTCTGCAGGACCCCTCGTAAAGCAGTACTTC.

The J gene is TRBJ2-6, the V gene TRBV5-1; D gene ambiguous. The CDR3 spans 13 residues. Trimming cost V 6 bases and J 4 bases, with 8 bases left between them. Germline V gene lookup returns CDR1 SGHRS and CDR2 YFSETQ. The CDR3: CASTRAGANVLTF. In DNA form, the CDR3 reads TGCGCCAGCACTCGGGCCGGGGCCAACGTCCTGACTTTC.

V and J are TRBV5-1 and TRBJ2-5; TRBD2 might be the D (6 bases). V was pared by 4 bases and J by 5 bases, with 15 bases between. The length of the CDR3 is 14 residues. Germline V gives CDR1 SGHRS, CDR2 YFSETQ. In DNA, the CDR3 is TGCGCCAGCAGCCCAGGACTAACTCAGGAGACCCAGTACTTC. The encoded protein is CASSPGLTQETQYF.

This rearrangement joins TRBV5-5 to TRBJ1-5; a weak D match, TRBD1 (5 bases). The V end lost 3 bases, the J end lost 5 bases, and 21 bases lay between the germline ends. CDR1 and CDR2 (germline): SGHKS, YYEKEE (reference sequence). CDR3 size: 17 residues. CDR3 amino acids: CASSSWDLAPRDQPQHF. In DNA form, the CDR3 reads TGTGCCAGCAGCTCGTGGGACTTGGCCCCGAGGGATCAGCCCCAGCATTTT.

V usage is TRBV6-5 and J usage is TRBJ1-1; D is unresolved. Germline V gene lookup returns CDR1 MNHEY and CDR2 SVGAGI. The V gene lost 6 bases and the J gene lost 0 bases, with 8 bases spanning the gap. The CDR3 is 13 amino acids. The CDR3 loop reads CASRRGLNTEAFF. CDR3 sequence (DNA): TGTGCCAGCAGACGGGGTCTGAACACTGAAGCTTTCTTT.

The CDR3 spells CAARGAMNTEAFF. The CDR3, as DNA: TGTGCCGCACGGGGGGCGATGAACACTGAAGCTTTCTTT. The chain combines TRBV6-1 with TRBJ1-1; tentative D call: TRBD1 (6 bases). V was shortened by 11 bases and J by 0 bases, with 13 bases between the two germline ends. There are 13 residues in the CDR3. Germline CDR1 reads MNHNS; CDR2 reads SASEGT.

The rearrangement joins TRBV28 to TRBJ2-2; weak D call: TRBD1 (5 bases). V lost 4 bases, J lost 7 bases, and 13 bases lay in between. The germline V gene has CDR1 MDHEN and CDR2 SYDVKM. This CDR3 is 14 amino acids long. The CDR3 coding sequence is TGTGCCAGCAGTTCAGCAGGGCTAAACGGGGAGCTGTTTTTT. It specifies CASSSAGLNGELFF.

This sequence joins TRBV27 and TRBJ2-1; D gene uncertain. CDR3 length: 14 residues. Germline V gene data show CDR1 as MNHEY and CDR2 as SMNVEV (reference sequence). Trimming shortened V by 6 bases and J by 8 bases, and 17 bases separated the two germline ends. The CDR3 DNA follows: TGTGCCAGCAGCTCGGTTCCCAACATATATGAGCAGTTCTTC. Translation: CASSSVPNIYEQFF.

The chain combines TRBV5-1 with TRBJ2-7; 11 bases agree with TRBD1. Germline CDR1 and CDR2: SGHRS and YFSETQ. The CDR3 spans 17 residues. V lost 0 bases and J lost 5; bases outside the gene matches: 10. The CDR3 region has the DNA TGCGCCAGCAGCTTGGGGGAGGACAGGGGGCGCCCCGACGAGCAGTACTTC. It is translated as CASSLGEDRGRPDEQYF.